This T cell receptor beta chain comes out of a study of shared clonotypes between healthy human individuals. This CDR3 has 14 amino acids. The trim removed 5 bases at V and 5 bases at J, leaving 3 bases unmatched. The V gene's germline CDR1 is KGHSH and CDR2 LQKENI. The protocol was immunoSEQ multiplex PCR, while the TCRdb copy is restricted to in-frame clones and leaves out a portion. The repertoire holds under 2,500,000 clones, more than 90% seen once, with less than 0.15% in the top ten. This TCR was sampled from a man aged 18 to 29 in good health. Sequenced: naive CD4+ T cells sorted from blood. As to subset: CD45RA+ positively selected. The rearrangement uses TRBV18 and TRBJ2-2, with 9 bases that match TRBD1. The CDR3: CASSTGTGTGELFF. CDR3 DNA: TGTGCCAGCTCAACCGGGACAGGGACCGGGGAGCTGTTTTTT. Using reference TRBV18 and TRBJ2-2 for the parts outside the CDR3, the full variable domain is NAGVMQNPRHLVRRRGQEARLRCSPMKGHSHVYWYRQLPEEGLKFMVYLQKENIIDESGMPKERFSAEFPKEGPSILRIQQVVRGDSAAYFCASSTGTGTGELFFGEGSRLTVL.